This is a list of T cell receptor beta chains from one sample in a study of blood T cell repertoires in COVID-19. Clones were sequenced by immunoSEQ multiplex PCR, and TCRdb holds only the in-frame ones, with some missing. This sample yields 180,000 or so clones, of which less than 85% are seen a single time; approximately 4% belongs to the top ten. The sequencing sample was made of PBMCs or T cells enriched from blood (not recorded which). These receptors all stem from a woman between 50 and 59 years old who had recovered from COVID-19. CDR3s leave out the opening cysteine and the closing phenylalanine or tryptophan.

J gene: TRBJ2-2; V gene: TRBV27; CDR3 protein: ASSFLSSGRASGELF
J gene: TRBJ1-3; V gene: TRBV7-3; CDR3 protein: ASSLIAGQGNTIY
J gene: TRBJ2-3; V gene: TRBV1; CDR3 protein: TSSHPGGPGDTQY
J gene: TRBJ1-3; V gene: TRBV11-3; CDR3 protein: ASSLEGGPGNTIY
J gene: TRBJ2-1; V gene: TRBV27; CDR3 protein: ASGQRGGYNEQF
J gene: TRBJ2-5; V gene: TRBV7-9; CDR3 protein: ASSLGSGAQETQY
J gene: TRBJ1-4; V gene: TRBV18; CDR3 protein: ASSPGVNEKLF
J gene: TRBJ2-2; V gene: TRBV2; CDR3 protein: AAGSGGPTGELF
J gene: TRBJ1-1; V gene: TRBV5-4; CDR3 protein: ASSQGQGAEAF
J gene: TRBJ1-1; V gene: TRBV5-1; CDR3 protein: ASSRAGATEAF
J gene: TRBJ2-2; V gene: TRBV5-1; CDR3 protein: ASSPRPGNTGELF
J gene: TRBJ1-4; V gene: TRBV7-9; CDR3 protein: ASSPRGGGGEKLF
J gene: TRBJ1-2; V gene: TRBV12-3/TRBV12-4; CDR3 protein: ASSLVGGSGYT
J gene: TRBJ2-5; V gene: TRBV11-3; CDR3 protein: ASSLLGGLTQY
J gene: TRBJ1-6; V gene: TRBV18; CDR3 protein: ASSSPDGGSYNSPLH
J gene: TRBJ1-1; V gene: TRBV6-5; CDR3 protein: ASSYSGGVNTEAF
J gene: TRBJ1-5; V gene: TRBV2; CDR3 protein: ASRGTGGAVQPQH
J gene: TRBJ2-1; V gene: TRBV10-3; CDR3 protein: AISGGEYNEQF
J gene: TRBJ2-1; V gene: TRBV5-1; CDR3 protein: ASGPLADSYNEQF
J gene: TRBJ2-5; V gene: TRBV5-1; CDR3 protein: ASSYSGTEEETQY
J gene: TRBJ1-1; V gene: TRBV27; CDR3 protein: ASSLPRSQGAPRGTEAF
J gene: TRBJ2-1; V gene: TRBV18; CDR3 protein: ASSLDGGEQF
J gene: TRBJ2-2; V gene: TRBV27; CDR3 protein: ASSNNRAGELF
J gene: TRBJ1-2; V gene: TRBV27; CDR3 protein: ASSPTGVVLS
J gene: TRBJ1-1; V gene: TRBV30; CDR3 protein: ASRASGSEAF
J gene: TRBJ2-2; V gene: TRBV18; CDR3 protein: ASSSRDRGGTGELF
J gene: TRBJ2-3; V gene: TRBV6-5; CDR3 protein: ASSPELRGTQY
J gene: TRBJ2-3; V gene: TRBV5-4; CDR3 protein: ASSLELAGGLNRDTQY
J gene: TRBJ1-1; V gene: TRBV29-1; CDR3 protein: SVDAVLEAF
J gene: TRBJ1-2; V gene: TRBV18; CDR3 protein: ASSPPTGNYGYT
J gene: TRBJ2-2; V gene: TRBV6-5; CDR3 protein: ASKKQENTGELF
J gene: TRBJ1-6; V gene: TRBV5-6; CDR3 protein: ASSLVNGDSPLH
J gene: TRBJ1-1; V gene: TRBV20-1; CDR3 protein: SASSLKGWQ
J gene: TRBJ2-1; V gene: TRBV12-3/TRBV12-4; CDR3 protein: ASRQTGGYEQF
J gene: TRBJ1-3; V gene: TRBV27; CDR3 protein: ASSTTGSGNTIY
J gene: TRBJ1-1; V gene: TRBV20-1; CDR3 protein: SASDNRKAF
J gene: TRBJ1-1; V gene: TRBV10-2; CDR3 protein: ASSDVKNTEAF
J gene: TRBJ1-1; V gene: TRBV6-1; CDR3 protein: ASSERWTGVTEAF
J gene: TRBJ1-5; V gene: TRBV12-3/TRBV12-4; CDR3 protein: ASSFGGDQPQH
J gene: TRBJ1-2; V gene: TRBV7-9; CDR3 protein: ASSRGSDYGYT
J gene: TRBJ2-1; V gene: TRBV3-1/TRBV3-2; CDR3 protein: ASSQRAIRGANNEQF
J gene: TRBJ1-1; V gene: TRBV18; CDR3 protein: ASSQQGAGQNTEAF
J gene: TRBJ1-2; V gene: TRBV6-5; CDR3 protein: ASSYLEGALNYGYT
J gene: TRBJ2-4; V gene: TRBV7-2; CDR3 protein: ASSLGTGKNIQY
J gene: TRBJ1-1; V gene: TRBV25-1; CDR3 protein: ASSPAGNTEAF
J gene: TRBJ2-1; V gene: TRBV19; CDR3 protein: ASSIVQGRDDEQF
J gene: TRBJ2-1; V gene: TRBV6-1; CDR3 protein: ASSERGEGEGEQF
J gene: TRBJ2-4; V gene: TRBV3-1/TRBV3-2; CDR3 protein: ASSPGTPLAKNIQY
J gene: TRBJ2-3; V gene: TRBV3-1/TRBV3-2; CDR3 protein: ASSQGRTSGRVRTQY
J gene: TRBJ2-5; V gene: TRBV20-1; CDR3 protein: SASSFFGSRSDRKETQY
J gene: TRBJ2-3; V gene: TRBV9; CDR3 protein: ASSVAGTGGRTDTQY